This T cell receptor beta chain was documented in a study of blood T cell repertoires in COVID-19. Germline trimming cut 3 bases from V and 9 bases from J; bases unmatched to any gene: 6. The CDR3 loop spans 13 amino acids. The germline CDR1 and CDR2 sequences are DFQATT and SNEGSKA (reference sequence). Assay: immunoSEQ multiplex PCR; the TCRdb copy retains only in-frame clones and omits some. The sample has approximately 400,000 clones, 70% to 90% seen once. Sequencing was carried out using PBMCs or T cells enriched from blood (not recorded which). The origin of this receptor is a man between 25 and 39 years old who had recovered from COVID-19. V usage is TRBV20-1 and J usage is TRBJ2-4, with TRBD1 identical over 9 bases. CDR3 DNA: TGCAGTGCTAGTGGGGACAGGGAGGGCATTCAGTACTTC. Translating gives CSASGDREGIQYF.